A single sample gave rise to the 26 T cell receptor beta chains below, sequenced in a study of response to subunit inactivated influenza vaccine. TCRdb re-derived calls from the RT-PCR reads in MiXCR, one entry per CDR3 protein. The sample has hundreds of thousands of distinct CDR3 sequences, approximately 7.6% seen once; the top ten hold roughly 13%. The specimen was PBMCs from blood, collected 23 months after vaccination. These receptors came from a man between 50 and 69 years old who received an inactivated influenza vaccine.

This clonotype was seen many times. The chain is built from TRBV30 and TRBJ2-3; no reliable D call. This CDR3 contains 13 residues. Looked up from germline, CDR1 is GTSNPN and CDR2 is SVGIG (reference sequence). The V end was cut by 1 base, the J end by 3 bases, with 8 bases between. The CDR3 nucleotides are TGTGCCTGGAGTGCGAAGGGTACAGATACGCAGTATTTT. Translation: CAWSAKGTDTQYF.

This clonotype was counted at least ten times. J is TRBJ1-2 and V is TRBV6-5; the D gene is possibly TRBD1 (5 bases). The CDR3 extends over 14 amino acids. Trimming left V 0 bases short and J 4 bases short, with 9 bases between. Per the germline V gene, CDR1 is MNHEY and CDR2 is SVGAGI. The CDR3 region is CASSYSAGIYGYTF. CDR3 in DNA: TGTGCCAGCAGTTACTCCGCAGGGATCTATGGCTACACCTTC.

The V and J genes are TRBV4-2 and TRBJ2-7, with TRBD2 identical over 7 bases. Trimming removed 4 bases from V and 1 base from J; junction bases left unmatched: 7. CDR3 length: 15 amino acids. The germline CDR1 and CDR2 sequences are LGHNA and YNFKEQ. CDR3 protein: CASSLEPGLSYEQYF. CDR3 DNA sequence: TGTGCCAGCAGCCTGGAACCGGGACTATCCTACGAGCAGTACTTC.

This clonotype has at least ten counts. The chain recombines TRBV12-3 or TRBV12-4 with TRBJ2-1, with a tentative D call TRBD2 (7 bases). The CDR3 contains 14 residues. With 7 bases removed from V and 9 bases from J, the gap between germline ends came to 19 bases. The CDR3 sequence is CASTSYPRGGEQFF. CDR3 coding DNA: TGTGCCAGCACAAGTTACCCAAGGGGGGGTGAGCAGTTCTTC.

As for this clonotype: This could be a read error, since a much larger clone is one nucleotide away. This chain connects TRBV7-9 to TRBJ1-2; 9 positions agree with TRBD1. The CDR3 is made up of 15 amino acids. CDR1 is SEHNR, CDR2 FQNEAQ, per germline (reference sequence). The CDR3 DNA reads TGTGTCAGCAGCGTTCTACAGGGGGCAAGCTATGGCTACACCTTC. Translation: CVSSVLQGASYGYTF.

This clonotype has more than one count but fewer than ten. The rearrangement joins TRBV3-1 to TRBJ2-5; D not resolved. Germline lookup yields CDR1 LGHDT and CDR2 YNNKEL (reference sequence). Trimming left V 5 bases short and J 5 bases short, with 12 bases between. The CDR3 loop spans 13 amino acids. The CDR3: CASSAVGCETQYF. The CDR3 DNA is TGTGCCAGCAGCGCCGTGGGGTGCGAGACCCAGTACTTC.

This clonotype was found a few times. V gene TRBV20-1 combines with J gene TRBJ2-3, with TRBD2 identical over 8 bases. The CDR3 extends over 15 amino acids. The germline V gene encodes CDR1 DFQATT and CDR2 SNEGSKA (reference sequence). The J segment lost 4 bases and the V segment lost 2 bases, leaving 8 bases of the junction unmatched. The CDR3 loop reads CSARFISGGPDTQYF. CDR3 bases: TGCAGTGCTAGATTCATAAGCGGGGGCCCAGATACGCAGTATTTT.

This chain uses TRBV7-2 with TRBJ1-3, with D tentatively TRBD1 (5 bases). The ends were cut back, 3 bases at V and 8 bases at J, with 14 bases in the middle. The germline CDR1 and CDR2 sequences are SGHTA and FQGNSA. CDR3 size: 14 residues. The CDR3 nucleotides are TGTGCCAGCAGCTTCTGGGGCCGATGGGACACCATATATTTT. It yields the protein CASSFWGRWDTIYF.

The rearrangement joins TRBV29-1 to TRBJ2-5; TRBD2 is a possible D gene (7 bases). The CDR3 loop spans 13 amino acids. V was clipped by 6 bases and J by 4 bases, with 15 bases between them. Looked up from germline, CDR1 is SQVTM and CDR2 is ANQGSEA. DNA for the CDR3: TGCAGCGTCCCCTCGGGGGGCGGAGAGACCCAGTACTTC. Translated: CSVPSGGGETQYF.

This chain uses TRBV4-2 with TRBJ2-2, with D maybe TRBD2 (6 bases). Per the germline V gene, CDR1 is LGHNA and CDR2 is YNFKEQ. This CDR3 is built from 17 residues. V was shortened by 1 base and J by 2 bases, with 14 bases between the two germline ends. In DNA form, the CDR3 reads TGTGCCAGCAGCCAAGTGTCCCGGGGGATTAACACCGGGGAGCTGTTTTTT. As protein: CASSQVSRGINTGELFF.

The chain combines TRBV6-5 with TRBJ2-7; D may correspond to TRBD1 or TRBD2 (6 bases each). Between the trimmed V and J ends, which lost 4 bases and 3 bases, there was a span of 10 bases. This CDR3 has 13 residues. Germline CDR1 is MNHEY and CDR2 is SVGAGI. The CDR3 loop reads CASSWGAGYEQYF. The CDR3 DNA is TGTGCCAGCAGTTGGGGGGCCGGCTACGAGCAGTACTTC.

The chain links TRBV6-5 to TRBJ1-5; no reliable D call. The CDR3 runs 13 residues. CDR1 is MNHEY and CDR2 is SVGAGI in the germline V gene. The germline V and J ends were trimmed by 0 bases and 7 bases, with 7 bases remaining between them. The CDR3 reads CASSYSREQPQHF. CDR3 bases: TGTGCCAGCAGTTACTCAAGGGAACAGCCCCAGCATTTT.

This clonotype was observed a few times. CDR3 nucleotides: TGTGCCAGCAGCACCGGGGGGGAGCAGTTCTTC. It is translated as CASSTGGEQFF. The chain combines TRBV3-1 with TRBJ2-1; 7 nucleotides match TRBD2. V dropped 5 bases and J dropped 10; count of bases not matched to a gene: 2. This CDR3 contains 11 residues. The germline CDR1 and CDR2 sequences are LGHDT and YNNKEL (reference sequence).

This chain uses TRBV6-5 with TRBJ2-7, with D hard to call. The CDR3 extends over 15 amino acids. Germline assignment: CDR1 MNHEY and CDR2 SVGAGI. V was pared by 4 bases and J by 2 bases, with 15 bases between. The CDR3: CASSSLTGAAYEQYF. In nucleotides, the CDR3 is TGTGCCAGCAGTTCTCTCACCGGTGCGGCCTACGAGCAGTACTTC.

The gene calls are TRBV7-9 and TRBJ2-1; 9 bases fit TRBD2. The length of the CDR3 is 16 residues. CDR1 SEHNR and CDR2 FQNEAQ come from the germline V gene (reference sequence). V lost 2 bases, J lost 6 bases, and 8 bases stayed unmatched. The CDR3 DNA reads TGTGCCAGCAGCTTACTTGGGCTAGCGGGGACCAATGAGCAGTTCTTC. Protein: CASSLLGLAGTNEQFF.

This clonotype was seen at least ten times. The chain has TRBV12-3 or TRBV12-4 and TRBJ2-5; possible D gene TRBD2, 6 bases. Trimming left V 10 bases short and J 4 bases short, with 13 bases between. The CDR3 is made up of 12 amino acids. CDR3 nucleotide sequence: TGTGCCACGGGAGTATCGATAGAGACCCAGTACTTC. Its protein is CATGVSIETQYF.

This clonotype showed up many times. This chain connects TRBV4-3 to TRBJ1-6; D is unresolved. Looked up from germline, CDR1 is LGHNA and CDR2 is YSLEER. Trimming pared 4 bases from V and 7 bases from J, leaving 11 bases between. CDR3 length: 14 amino acids. CDR3 sequence reads: CASSLTVENSPLHF. In nucleotides, the CDR3 is TGCGCCAGCAGCCTAACAGTGGAAAATTCACCCCTCCACTTT.

This clonotype occurred many times. CDR3 nucleotide sequence: TGTGCCAGCAGCTTAGCCGCGGGGGGGCTCTACAATGAGCAGTTCTTC. It encodes CASSLAAGGLYNEQFF. The rearrangement uses TRBV11-2 and TRBJ2-1; TRBD2 matches 9 bases. Germline trimming cut 1 base from V and 3 bases from J; bases unmatched to any gene: 4. The CDR3 has 16 residues. In germline, CDR1 is SGHAT, CDR2 FQNNGV.

Written as DNA, the CDR3 is TGTGCCAGCAGCCCCAGACTAGCGGGGACGCTAGCCAAAAACATTCAGTACTTC. Translating gives CASSPRLAGTLAKNIQYF. The V call is TRBV4-2, the J call TRBJ2-4; 11 nucleotides align to TRBD2. Germline V CDR1 and CDR2: LGHNA, YNFKEQ. The CDR3 contains 18 residues. J was trimmed by 0 bases and V by 4 bases; bases with no gene match: 8.

This clonotype was picked up a small number of times. The chain links TRBV2 to TRBJ2-7, with a weak D call TRBD1 (7 bases). There are 14 residues in the CDR3. CDR1 and CDR2 (germline): SNHLY, FYNNEI. Deletions cut 4 bases from V and 5 bases from J, with 15 bases between. CDR3 in amino acids: CASSVQGGTDEQYF. In DNA form, the CDR3 reads TGTGCCAGCAGTGTCCAGGGGGGCACCGACGAGCAGTACTTC.

This clonotype was detected only a few times. The chain has TRBV5-1 and TRBJ1-4, with 8 bases matching TRBD1. CDR1 SGHRS and CDR2 YFSETQ come from the germline V gene. The CDR3 totals 15 residues. The V segment lost 4 bases and the J segment 3 bases; nucleotides outside the gene matches: 5. The CDR3 bases are TGCGCCAGCAGCGCTCAGGGGGCGTCTAATGAAAAACTGTTTTTT. Its protein product is CASSAQGASNEKLFF. Supplemented by reference TRBV5-1 and TRBJ1-4, the full variable domain reads KAGVTQTPRYLIKTRGQQVTLSCSPISGHRSVSWYQQTPGQGLQFLFEYFSETQRNKGNFPGRFSGRQFSNSRSEMNVSTLELGDSALYLCASSAQGASNEKLFFGSGTQLSVL.

This clonotype appeared a few times. CDR3 region: CSARTNEQFF. For the CDR3, the DNA is TGCAGTGCTCGAACTAATGAGCAGTTCTTC. The chain is built from TRBV20-1 and TRBJ2-1; D is unresolved. Germline-derived CDR1 and CDR2 are DFQATT and SNEGSKA (reference sequence). The CDR3 covers 10 residues. Trimming took off 5 bases at V and 7 bases at J, with 6 bases between the two ends.

Regarding this clonotype: It may be a read error: a sequence one base away is much more abundant. V usage is TRBV6-5 and J usage is TRBJ2-7; maybe TRBD1 (7 bases). Trimming left V 2 bases short and J 3 bases short, with 11 bases between. The CDR3 covers 14 residues. Looked up from germline, CDR1 is MNHEY and CDR2 is SVGAGI. CDR3 nucleotides: TGTGCCAGCAGTTACGGCCAGGGGGGCTACGAGCAGTACTTC. Protein sequence: CASSYGQGGYEQYF.

In the case of this clonotype: The missing conserved phenylalanine or tryptophan at the end of this CDR3 makes a read error likely. V is TRBV10-3 and J is TRBJ2-1, with TRBD1 matching over 12 bases. Per the germline V gene, CDR1 is ENHRY and CDR2 is SYGVKD. With V trimmed by 1 base and J by 8 bases, 3 bases remained unmatched. This CDR3 contains 15 residues. The CDR3: CAISELGQGAYEQFS. The CDR3 DNA reads TGTGCCATCAGTGAGTTGGGACAGGGGGCGTATGAGCAGTTCTCC.

This clonotype was observed a few times. The V and J genes are TRBV4-1 and TRBJ2-1, with 8 bases identical to TRBD2. The CDR3 sequence is 17 residues long. From germline, CDR1 is MGHRA and CDR2 YSYEKL. Unmatched junction bases numbered 4, after V lost 0 bases and J lost 0 bases. The chain's CDR3 is CASSQDQLAVSYNEQFF. CDR3 nucleotide sequence: TGCGCCAGCAGCCAAGATCAACTAGCGGTCTCCTACAATGAGCAGTTCTTC.

The chain uses TRBV5-1 and TRBJ2-1; no reliable D call. CDR3 length: 16 residues. Trimming cost V 6 bases and J 0 bases, with 16 bases left between them. Germline values: CDR1 SGHRS, CDR2 YFSETQ. CDR3: CASNPEAASSYNEQFF. The CDR3 coding sequence is TGCGCCAGCAATCCCGAGGCGGCTAGCTCCTACAATGAGCAGTTCTTC.